This T cell receptor beta chain was observed in a study of T cells after yellow fever vaccination (dated by TCRdb to the late 2010s). With regard to the full study: The SMART-Seq v4 Ultra Low Input RNA kit was used to prepare libraries from fractions with low cell numbers. Bulk PBMC replicates and cell subsets were isolated from blood drawn at multiple timepoints before and after both primary and secondary immunization. Two healthy male donors, one aged 18 to 30 and one aged 30 to 40 years, made up the cohort. To follow T-cell clones before and after both primary and booster YFV17D yellow fever vaccination, bulk TCR alpha and beta repertoires underwent longitudinal sequencing. Study-wide findings and limitations: Because abundant contaminating clonotypes from the bulk population could be contained in FACS-sorted repertoires, computational filtering was required. A small fraction of clonotypes appeared in both the CD4 and CD8 compartments, likely as a result of convergent recombination. Compared with the primary T-cell response, the secondary T-cell response was weaker but faster, peaking on day 5 rather than day 15. Because only two donors were included in the study, the extent to which the findings can be generalized is limited. Most clones expanded after primary vaccination were re-detected after the booster (approximately 96% of CD4 and around 88% of CD8), suggesting broad memory maintenance.

This clonotype was observed many times. It has no known antigen specificity. Base-call qualities are not available, and no considerably larger clone is one nucleotide away. Explained via the paper, the treatment or condition label denotes: live attenuated yellow fever vaccine strain. At every blood-draw timepoint, two biological replicates of bulk PBMCs were collected. A standard Ficoll-Paque protocol was used to isolate PBMCs from peripheral blood. RNA was extracted with TriZol from bulk PBMCs, CD4 and CD8 fractions, and dextramer-positive and dextramer-negative fractions. TCR cDNA was synthesized by 5'RACE template switching, which introduced a universal primer site and unique molecular identifiers. Priming of cDNA synthesis was performed from both the TCR alpha and TCR beta constant segments. Library amplification used two PCR steps, and the second PCR step added sample barcodes and sequencing adapters. Libraries were sequenced on Illumina HiSeq 2500 (2x100 bp) or NovaSeq (2x150 bp). The published analysis was carried out like this. Demultiplexing of reads and collapsing into UMI consensus sequences were performed with MIGEC, and V(D)J alignment was carried out with MiXCR. Vaccine-responding clonotypes were defined with edgeR using replicate PBMC samples, requiring FDR below 0.01 and a log2 fold change above 5 up to day 15. Each bulk clonotype was labeled CD4 or CD8 based on which sequenced repertoire, CD4 or CD8, contained the clonotype at higher abundance. The raw public data were reprocessed by TCRdb itself: fastp quality trimming at Q25, MiXCR clonotype calling, in-frame beta chains only. Rows with one shared CDR3 protein collapse into an entry with the most common genes and DNA. TCRdb, not the original authors, processed these V and J calls. The sample data list 250,000 to 350,000 distinct CDR3 sequences, and about 6.6% of these were observed just once. The ten most abundant clones make up 15% to 20% of the sample.

V trim: 2 bases; J trim: 0 bases; unmatched bases: 1. CDR1 SGDLS and CDR2 YYNGEE are derived from the germline V gene. The CDR3 runs 15 amino acids, cysteine and phenylalanine included. This entry keeps only the CDR3 DNA: 45 bases, framed from base 1. Specimen: PBMCs, collected around 45 days after the first yellow fever vaccination. This TCR came from a man between 18 and 29 years old who received the YFV17D yellow fever vaccine. The sequence is built from TRBV9 and TRBJ2-5; 10 of the junction bases match TRBD2. The DNA reads TGTGCCAGCAGCGTGGGGACTAGCGACCAAGAGACCCAGTACTTC. Its protein product is CASSVGTSDQETQYF.